This record covers a single TCR beta chain. Its antigen is currently unknown. The PCR ran on 60 Vbeta and 13 Jbeta primers. Method: immunoSEQ multiplex PCR; TCRdb's copy keeps in-frame clones and lacks some. The table lists about 160,000 clones, about 80% of them singletons. Trimming cost V 4 bases and J 2 bases; bases outside gene matches: 1. Germline loops: CDR1 SGHAT, CDR2 FQNNGV. The CDR3 covers 15 residues. These data belong to a study of cytomegalovirus exposure and HLA in healthy donors. Study-level background: Some 180 million T cells yielded roughly 120 million unique TCR beta sequences in earlier analysis.

Study-level points and caveats: It was about 150 TCR beta chains that were listed as cytomegalovirus-associated.

The source material was PBMCs. This sequence joins TRBV11-2 and TRBJ2-1; 11 bases are shared with TRBD1. The sequence derives from a girl aged 5-17 years in good health and CMV-seropositive. CDR3 sequence reads: CASSWTGGPYNEQFF. The DNA for the CDR3 is TGTGCCAGCAGCTGGACAGGGGGCCCCTACAATGAGCAGTTCTTC. The variable domain in full, completed from reference TRBV11-2 and TRBJ2-1, reads EAGVAQSPRYKIIEKRQSVAFWCNPISGHATLYWYQQILGQGPKLLIQFQNNGVVDDSQLPKDRFSAERLKGVDSTLKIQPAKLEDSAVYLCASSWTGGPYNEQFFGPGTRLTVL.